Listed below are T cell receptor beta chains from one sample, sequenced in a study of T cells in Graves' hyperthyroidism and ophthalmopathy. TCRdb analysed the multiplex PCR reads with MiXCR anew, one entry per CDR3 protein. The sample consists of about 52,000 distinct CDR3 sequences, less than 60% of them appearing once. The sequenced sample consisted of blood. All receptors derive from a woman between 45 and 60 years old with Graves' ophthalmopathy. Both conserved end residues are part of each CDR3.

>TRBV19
CASSMRTTAQETQYF
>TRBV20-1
CSARGGSSYNEQFF
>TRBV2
CASSVQAVWVNSFNEQFF
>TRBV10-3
CAISTGGGDTQYF
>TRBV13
CASSFGAYGNTIYF
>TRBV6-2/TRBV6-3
CASIHSGGTYEQYF
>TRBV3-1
CASSQEVDTQYF
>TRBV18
CASSLQGYESGNTIYF
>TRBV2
CASSDSYYEQYF
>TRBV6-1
CASSETREDTQYF
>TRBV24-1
CATSDGGYETQYF
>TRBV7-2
CASSFRRESSYEQYF
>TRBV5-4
CASSFPGQLSYEHF
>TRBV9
CASSVKASGGEGTDTQYF
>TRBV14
CASSPGTAPRGTGELFF
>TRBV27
CASSFEGPNEGQPQHF
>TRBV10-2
CASSGAGVYEQYF
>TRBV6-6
CASRDRVDQPQHF